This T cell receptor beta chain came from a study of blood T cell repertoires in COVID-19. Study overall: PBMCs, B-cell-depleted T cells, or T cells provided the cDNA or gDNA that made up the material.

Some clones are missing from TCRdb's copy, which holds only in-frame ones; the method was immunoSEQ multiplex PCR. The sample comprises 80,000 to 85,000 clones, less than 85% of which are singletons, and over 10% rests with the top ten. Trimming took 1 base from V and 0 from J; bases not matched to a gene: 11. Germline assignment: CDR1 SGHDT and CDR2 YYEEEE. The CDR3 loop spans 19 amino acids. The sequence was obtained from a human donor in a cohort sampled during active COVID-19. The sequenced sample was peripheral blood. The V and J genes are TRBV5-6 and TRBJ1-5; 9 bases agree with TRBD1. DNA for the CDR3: TGTGCCAGCAGCTTGAGATTCGGGACAGGGCGGAGTAGCAATCAGCCCCAGCATTTT. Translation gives CASSLRFGTGRSSNQPQHF. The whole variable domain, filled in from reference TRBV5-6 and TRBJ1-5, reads DAGVTQSPTHLIKTRGQQVTLRCSPKSGHDTVSWYQQALGQGPQFIFQYYEEEERQRGNFPDRFSGHQFPNYSSELNVNALLLGDSALYLCASSLRFGTGRSSNQPQHFGDGTRLSIL.